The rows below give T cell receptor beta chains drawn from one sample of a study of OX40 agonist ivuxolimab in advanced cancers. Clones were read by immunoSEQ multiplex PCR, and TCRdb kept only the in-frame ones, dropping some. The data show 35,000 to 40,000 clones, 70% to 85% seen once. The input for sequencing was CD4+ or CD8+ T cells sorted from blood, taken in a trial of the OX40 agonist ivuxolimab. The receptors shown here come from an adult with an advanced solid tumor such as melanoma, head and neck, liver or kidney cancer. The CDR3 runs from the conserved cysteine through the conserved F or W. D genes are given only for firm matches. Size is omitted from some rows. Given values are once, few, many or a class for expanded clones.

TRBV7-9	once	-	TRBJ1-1	CASSLAGGIGTEAFF	TGTGCCAGCAGCCTGGCGGGGGGGATAGGCACTGAAGCTTTCTTT
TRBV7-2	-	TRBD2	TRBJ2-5	CASSPTSAQETQYF	TGTGCCAGCAGCCCCACTAGCGCCCAAGAGACCCAGTACTTC
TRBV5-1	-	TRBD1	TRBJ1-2	CASSYTGGDYGYTF	TGCGCCAGCAGCTACACAGGGGGAGACTATGGCTACACCTTC
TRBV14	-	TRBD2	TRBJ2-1	CASSQNRLAGGLWNEQFF	TGTGCCAGCAGCCAAAACCGACTAGCGGGAGGGTTATGGAATGAGCAGTTCTTC
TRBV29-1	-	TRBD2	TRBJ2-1	CSVEASGRRNEQFF	TGCAGCGTAGAAGCTAGCGGGAGGAGGAATGAGCAGTTCTTC
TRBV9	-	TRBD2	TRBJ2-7	CASSVGLLSGGLEEQYF	TGTGCCAGCAGCGTTGGTCTCCTGAGCGGGGGGCTTGAAGAGCAGTACTTC
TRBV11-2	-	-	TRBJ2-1	CASSGSGSSYNEQFF	TGTGCCAGCAGCGGCAGCGGTAGCTCCTACAATGAGCAGTTCTTC
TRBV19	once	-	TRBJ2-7	CASSIRDGLSEQYF	TGTGCCAGTAGTATCCGGGACGGTCTTTCCGAGCAGTACTTC
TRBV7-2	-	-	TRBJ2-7	CASSLGGSLYEQYF	TGTGCCAGCAGCTTAGGGGGCTCCCTATACGAGCAGTACTTC
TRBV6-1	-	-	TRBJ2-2	CASRGGAPGELFF	TGTGCCAGCAGGGGCGGGGCGCCCGGGGAGCTGTTTTTT
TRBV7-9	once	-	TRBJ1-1	CASFTENTEAFF	TGTGCCAGTTTCACAGAGAACACTGAAGCTTTCTTT
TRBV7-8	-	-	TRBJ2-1	CASSQDLVPRAAEQFF	TGTGCCAGCAGCCAAGATTTAGTCCCCCGGGCGGCTGAGCAGTTCTTC
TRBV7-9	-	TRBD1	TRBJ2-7	CASSPFRDRDRGRLYEQYF	TGTGCCAGCAGCCCATTCCGGGACAGGGACAGGGGAAGGTTGTACGAGCAGTACTTC
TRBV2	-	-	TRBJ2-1	CASSEGNYNEQFF	TGTGCCAGCAGTGAAGGTAACTACAATGAGCAGTTCTTC
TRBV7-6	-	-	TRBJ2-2	CASSFSTGARELFF	TGTGCCAGCAGCTTCTCGACTGGGGCCAGGGAGCTGTTTTTT
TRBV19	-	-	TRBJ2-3	CASSAVSDTQYF	TGTGCCAGTAGTGCTGTCTCAGATACGCAGTATTTT
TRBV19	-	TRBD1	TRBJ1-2	CASSIPGTGSGYTF	TGTGCCAGTAGTATTCCCGGGACAGGGTCTGGCTACACCTTC
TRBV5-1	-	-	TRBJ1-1	CASSLTGMNTEAFF	TGCGCCAGCAGCTTGACAGGCATGAACACTGAAGCTTTCTTT
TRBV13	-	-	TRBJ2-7	CASSSIFAGIEQYF	TGTGCCAGCAGTTCCATTTTCGCCGGGATCGAGCAGTACTTC
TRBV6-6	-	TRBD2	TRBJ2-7	CASSYSSLAGVAEQYF	TGTGCCAGCAGTTACTCGAGCCTAGCGGGAGTGGCCGAGCAGTACTTC
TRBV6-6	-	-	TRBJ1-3	CASTSRSYSGNTIYF	TGTGCCAGCACCAGTCGATCCTACTCTGGAAACACCATATATTTT
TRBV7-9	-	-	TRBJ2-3	CASSQTRGRLTQYF	TGTGCCAGCAGCCAAACGCGGGGAAGGCTTACGCAGTATTTT
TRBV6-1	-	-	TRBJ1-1	CASSSSGGIKAFF	TGTGCCAGCAGTTCGTCGGGCGGAATCAAAGCTTTCTTT
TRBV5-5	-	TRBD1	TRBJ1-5	CASSLYDRDQPQHF	TGTGCCAGCAGCTTATATGACAGGGATCAGCCCCAGCATTTT
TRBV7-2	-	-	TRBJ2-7	CASSRRDFPLEQYF	TGTGCCAGCAGCCGCCGGGACTTCCCTCTCGAGCAGTACTTC
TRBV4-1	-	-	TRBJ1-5	CAVGPGQPQHF	TGCGCCGTAGGGCCGGGTCAGCCCCAGCATTTT
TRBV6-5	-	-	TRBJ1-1	CASSAGRYTEAFF	TGTGCCAGCAGTGCCGGGAGGTACACTGAAGCTTTCTTT
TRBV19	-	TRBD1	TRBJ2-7	CASKTETGTGTYEQYF	TGTGCCAGTAAGACTGAAACCGGGACAGGGACCTACGAGCAGTACTTC
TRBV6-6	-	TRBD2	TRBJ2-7	CASSRRLAGLSEQYF	TGTGCCAGCAGTCGACGGCTAGCGGGACTCAGTGAGCAGTACTTC
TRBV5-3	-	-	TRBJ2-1	CARSLRCRSYNEQFF	TGTGCCAGAAGCCTCAGGTGCCGCTCCTACAATGAGCAGTTCTTC
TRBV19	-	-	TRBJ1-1	CASTVGQGATTSFF	-
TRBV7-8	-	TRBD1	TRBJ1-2	CASSSGTGFGYTF	TGTGCCAGCAGCTCAGGGACAGGGTTTGGCTACACCTTC
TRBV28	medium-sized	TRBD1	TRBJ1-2	CASSRSGLLGQGDGYTF	TGTGCCAGCAGCCGTTCAGGGTTATTGGGACAGGGGGATGGCTACACCTTC
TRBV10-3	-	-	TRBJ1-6	CAISPKGRGRGSPLHF	TGTGCCATCAGCCCCAAGGGACGGGGACGGGGATCACCCCTCCACTTT
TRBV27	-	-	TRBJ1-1	CASTASLGNTEAFF	TGTGCCAGCACCGCCTCTTTGGGGAACACTGAAGCTTTCTTT
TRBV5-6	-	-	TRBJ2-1	CASSLIQGFDEQFF	TGTGCCAGCAGCTTGATACAGGGATTCGATGAGCAGTTCTTC
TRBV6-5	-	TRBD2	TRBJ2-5	CASSWGGVETQYF	TGTGCCAGCAGTTGGGGGGGAGTGGAGACCCAGTACTTC
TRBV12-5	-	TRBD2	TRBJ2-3	CASGPGTSGSLDTQYF	TGTGCTAGTGGTCCCGGGACTAGCGGGAGTTTAGATACGCAGTATTTT
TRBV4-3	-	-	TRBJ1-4	CASSQGEYLEKLFF	TGCGCCAGCAGCCAAGGGGAATATCTTGAAAAACTGTTTTTT
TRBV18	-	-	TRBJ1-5	CASSDQDANQPQHF	TGTGCCAGCTCAGACCAGGACGCCAATCAGCCCCAGCATTTT
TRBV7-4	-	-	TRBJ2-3	CASSGNASTDTQYF	TGTGCCAGCAGCGGGAACGCAAGCACAGATACGCAGTATTTT